Described below is a single TCR beta chain sequence and its context. Its antigen is not known. This record comes from a study of CD8+ T cells in alopecia areata. Across the whole study: The share of scalp area affected provided the severity score for treated patients. Overall study results and limits: Possibly because of HLA-related factors, TCR sharing was less clear across patients than in mice. Scalp and blood samples kept many expanded lesional clones throughout tofacitinib. Both scalp clonality and the expanded CD8+ clones among the top 100 showed a significant decrease with tofacitinib.

cDNA reverse transcribed from extracted RNA served as the sequencing template. Data came from immunoSEQ multiplex PCR; TCRdb stores just in-frame clones and leaves some out. The table has 210,000 or so clones, approximately 72% seen once. The V gene lost 1 base and the J gene lost 2 bases, with 8 bases spanning the gap. CDR3 length equals 13 residues. Per the germline V gene, CDR1 is GTSNPN and CDR2 is SVGIG (reference sequence). Treatment defined: oral pan-JAK inhibitor, 5-10 mg twice daily. The sequence was obtained from a human donor with alopecia areata. Specimen: CD4+ T cells sorted from blood, collected at week 44, from a patient treated with tofacitinib. This chain uses TRBV30 with TRBJ2-5; D not certain. The CDR3 loop reads CAWSGSAQETQYF. CDR3 sequence (DNA): TGTGCCTGGAGTGGGTCAGCGCAAGAGACCCAGTACTTC.